Reported below is one TCR beta chain. Its target is unknown. A much larger clone is a single base away; this may be a read error. The V gene lost 3 bases and the J gene lost 3 bases, with 8 bases spanning the gap. From germline, CDR1 is SEHNR and CDR2 FQNEAQ (reference sequence). This CDR3 has 14 amino acids. A second PCR, run for roughly 6 to 11 cycles, used a sample-barcoded 5' primer plus a J-beta primer mix. TCRdb analysed the 5' RACE reads with MiXCR anew, one entry per CDR3 protein. The table shows some 1.5 million distinct CDR3 sequences, with 28% occurring only once. The data were taken from a study of blood T cells in healthy people across ages. Study-wide results and caveats: Unknown donor CMV status possibly confounded expanded clonotype changes.

The J gene is TRBJ2-2, the V gene TRBV7-9; no definite D call. The clonotype originates from a woman aged 25 to 39 in good health. The material sequenced was blood. In DNA, the CDR3 is TGTGCCAGCAGCTTGGATACGGACACCGGGGAGCTGTTTTTT. Translation: CASSLDTDTGELFF.